The 8 T cell receptor beta chains given below trace back to one sample, sequenced in a study of blood T cell repertoires in COVID-19. Using immunoSEQ multiplex PCR, the repertoire was profiled, and TCRdb retains in-frame clones only, with some absent. The table includes 110,000 to 150,000 clones, about 80% detected once. Sequenced material: peripheral blood. The receptors derive from a human donor in a cohort sampled during active COVID-19.

The genes are TRBV4-1 and TRBJ2-7, with D possibly being TRBD2 (7 bases). CDR3 length: 15 residues. Germline CDR1 MGHRA, CDR2 YSYEKL. The V end was cut by 1 base, the J end by 4 bases, with 14 bases between. CDR3 sequence: CASSQVNGGLYEQYF. CDR3 nucleotide sequence: TGCGCCAGCAGCCAAGTTAACGGGGGGCTGTACGAGCAGTACTTC.

The rearrangement uses TRBV7-2 and TRBJ2-3; 8 bases line up with TRBD1. V trimming: 0 bases; J trimming: 5 bases; junction bases outside the gene matches: 4. Germline lookup yields CDR1 SGHTA and CDR2 FQGNSA. CDR3 length equals 15 residues. CDR3 residues: CASSLAQGAGDTQYF. In DNA, the CDR3 is TGTGCCAGCAGCTTAGCCCAGGGGGCCGGAGATACGCAGTATTTT.

The genes are TRBV25-1 and TRBJ1-1, with a weak D call TRBD1 (5 bases). V was clipped by 6 bases and J by 1 base, with 9 bases between them. Germline CDR1 reads MGHDK; CDR2 reads SYGVNS. The CDR3 sequence is 13 residues long. CDR3 loop: CASRGGRNTEAFF. DNA for the CDR3: TGTGCCAGCAGGGGGGGGAGGAACACTGAAGCTTTCTTT. The full variable domain, with the rest looked up from reference TRBV25-1 and TRBJ1-1, is EADIYQTPRYLVIGTGKKITLECSQTMGHDKMYWYQQDPGMELHLIHYSYGVNSTEKGDLSSESTVSRIRTEHFPLTLESARPSHTSQYLCASRGGRNTEAFFGQGTRLTVV.

The V gene is TRBV5-1, the J gene TRBJ1-2; maybe TRBD1 (5 bases). This CDR3 is built from 15 residues. The V and J ends lost 3 bases and 6 bases respectively, with 18 bases between them. The germline CDR1 and CDR2 sequences are SGHRS and YFSETQ. This CDR3 is CASSSSPQAWDGYTF. For the CDR3, the DNA is TGCGCCAGCAGCTCCTCCCCACAGGCCTGGGATGGCTACACCTTC.

The genes are TRBV5-5 and TRBJ2-1, with 12 bases identical to TRBD2. V trimming: 4 bases; J trimming: 8 bases; junction bases outside the gene matches: 10. Looked up from germline, CDR1 is SGHKS and CDR2 is YYEKEE (reference sequence). The CDR3 extends over 16 amino acids. The CDR3 loop reads CASSRRTSGVPDEQFF. The CDR3 DNA sequence: TGTGCCAGCAGCCGCCGGACTAGCGGGGTACCGGATGAGCAGTTCTTC. The variable domain in full, completed from reference TRBV5-5 and TRBJ2-1, reads DAGVTQSPTHLIKTRGQQVTLRCSPISGHKSVSWYQQVLGQGPQFIFQYYEKEERGRGNFPDRFSARQFPNYSSELNVNALLLGDSALYLCASSRRTSGVPDEQFFGPGTRLTVL.

This rearrangement joins TRBV5-1 to TRBJ2-7; D not certain. The CDR3 consists of 15 residues. The germline V gene has CDR1 SGHRS and CDR2 YFSETQ. The V gene lost 0 bases and the J gene lost 2 bases, with 12 bases spanning the gap. The CDR3 sequence is CASSLGHRTPYEQYF. CDR3 nucleotides: TGCGCCAGCAGCTTGGGGCATCGAACACCCTACGAGCAGTACTTC.

This rearrangement joins TRBV5-4 to TRBJ2-2, with 7 bases that match TRBD1. The trim removed 4 bases at V and 5 bases at J, leaving 8 bases unmatched. Germline CDR1 and CDR2: SGHNT and YYREEE (reference sequence). This CDR3 region has 15 residues. The CDR3 protein is CASSKPEGATGELFF. Written as DNA, the CDR3 is TGTGCCAGCAGCAAGCCCGAGGGGGCGACCGGGGAGCTGTTTTTT.

This chain joins TRBV3-1 (or the pseudogene TRBV3-2) and TRBJ1-2, with 8 bases aligning to TRBD1. CDR1 is LGHDT, CDR2 YNNKEL, per germline (reference sequence). The CDR3 covers 14 residues. V lost 6 bases and J lost 6; bases outside the gene matches: 9. The CDR3 spells CASSYRGVRNGYTF. The CDR3 DNA follows: TGTGCCAGCAGTTACAGGGGGGTAAGAAATGGCTACACCTTC.